The 14 T cell receptor beta chains in this list originate from one sample, sequenced in a study of OX40 agonist ivuxolimab in advanced cancers. Some clones are missing from TCRdb's copy, which holds only in-frame ones; the method was immunoSEQ multiplex PCR. This table holds roughly 40,000 clones, approximately 90% found once. The starting material was CD4+ or CD8+ T cells sorted from blood, obtained in a trial of the OX40 agonist ivuxolimab. The receptors were gathered from an adult with an advanced solid tumor such as melanoma, head and neck, liver or kidney cancer.

V gene TRBV10-3 combines with J gene TRBJ2-2, with TRBD2 matching 10 bases. V lost 6 bases to trimming and J lost 2 bases; unmatched junction nucleotides: 9. Germline CDR1 reads ENHRY; CDR2 reads SYGVKD. This CDR3 has 17 residues. The CDR3 region has the DNA TGTGCCATCAGCCCCCTTTCTAGCGGGAGAAACACCGGGGAGCTGTTTTTT. Residues: CAISPLSSGRNTGELFF.

The chain has TRBV28 and TRBJ1-5; D is undetermined. CDR1 is MDHEN and CDR2 is SYDVKM in the germline V gene. This CDR3 region has 14 residues. Trimming took off 3 bases at V and 0 bases at J, with 6 bases between the two ends. CDR3 coding DNA: TGTGCCAGCAGTTTCGGTGGTAGCAATCAGCCCCAGCATTTT. Its protein is CASSFGGSNQPQHF.

A few counts support this clone. The chain employs TRBV4-2 and TRBJ2-7, with 13 bases that match TRBD2. The CDR3 covers 18 residues. CDR1 and CDR2 from the germline V gene are LGHNA and YNFKEQ. V lost 0 bases and J lost 7; bases outside the gene matches: 12. DNA of the CDR3: TGTGCCAGCAGCCAAGACGGACTAGCGGGAGTAAGAGTGGGTGAGCAGTACTTC. It is translated as CASSQDGLAGVRVGEQYF.

This clone was detected only a few times. The identical CDR3 is also encoded by other nucleotide sequences in the sample. This chain uses TRBV21-1 with TRBJ2-7; the table calls TRBD2, which could not be checked here. TRBV21-1 is annotated as a pseudogene. CDR3 size: 17 residues. The CDR3 region has the DNA TGTGCCAGCAGCAATCGCTTGTCTAGCCTAAGCTCCTACGAGCAGTACTTC. Encoded protein: CASSNRLSSLSSYEQYF.

The rearrangement uses TRBV30 and TRBJ1-5; D is possibly TRBD1 (6 bases). The CDR3 is 14 amino acids. The germline V gene encodes CDR1 GTSNPN and CDR2 SVGIG (reference sequence). Trimming left V 1 base short and J 2 bases short, with 9 bases between. CDR3 nucleotide sequence: TGTGCCTGGAGTGAGGCAGGGGGCAATCAGCCCCAGCATTTT. Its protein product is CAWSEAGGNQPQHF.

The rearrangement links TRBV2 to TRBJ2-1; maybe TRBD2 (5 bases). Trimming took 6 bases from V and 8 from J, leaving 17 bases between them. Germline V CDR1 and CDR2: SNHLY, FYNNEI. The CDR3 is 14 residues long. The chain's CDR3 is CASRDSTQGDEQFF. CDR3 coding DNA: TGTGCCAGCAGGGACTCCACCCAAGGCGATGAGCAGTTCTTC.

This rearrangement joins TRBV11-3 to TRBJ2-1; 8 bases are shared with TRBD2. CDR3 length: 15 residues. J gave up 5 bases and V 2 bases, and 5 bases lay outside the gene matches. Germline CDR1 reads SGHNT; CDR2 reads YENEEA. The CDR3 reads CASSLRVAGNNEQFF. The CDR3 DNA reads as TGTGCCAGCAGCTTAAGGGTAGCGGGGAACAATGAGCAGTTCTTC.

The J gene is TRBJ2-1, the V gene TRBV5-6, with D possibly matching TRBD2 (6 bases). Germline CDR1 is SGHDT and CDR2 is YYEEEE. CDR3 length: 12 amino acids. Trimming pared 4 bases from V and 9 bases from J, leaving 11 bases between. The CDR3 here is CASSPRGGEQFF. In nucleotides, the CDR3 is TGTGCCAGCAGCCCGCGGGGAGGTGAGCAGTTCTTC.

The V gene is TRBV6-6, the J gene TRBJ2-4, with TRBD1 matching 7 bases. Germline assignment: CDR1 MNHNY and CDR2 SVGAGI (reference sequence). Trimming removed 9 bases from V and 0 bases from J; junction bases left unmatched: 5. The CDR3 sequence is 14 residues long. The CDR3 loop reads CASQGQLAKNIQYF. CDR3 bases: TGTGCCAGTCAGGGACAGTTAGCCAAAAACATTCAGTACTTC.

The chain joins TRBV28 to TRBJ1-2; no firm D call. The V end was cut by 6 bases, the J end by 3 bases, with 17 bases between. The CDR3 is made up of 15 amino acids. Germline V gives CDR1 MDHEN, CDR2 SYDVKM. DNA for the CDR3: TGTGCCAGCAGGAAATTTTCTGGTTCAGACTATGGCTACACCTTC. It is translated as CASRKFSGSDYGYTF.

V usage is TRBV2 and J usage is TRBJ2-3, with 11 bases matching TRBD2. The CDR3 contains 19 residues. Germline loops: CDR1 SNHLY, CDR2 FYNNEI. The trim removed 8 bases at V and 1 base at J, leaving 17 bases unmatched. The CDR3 loop reads CASPRTTLAGGWGTDTQYF. The DNA of the CDR3 is TGTGCCAGCCCCCGCACTACCTTAGCGGGAGGGTGGGGCACAGATACGCAGTATTTT. The full variable domain, rest sourced from reference TRBV2 and TRBJ2-3, is EPEVTQTPSHQVTQMGQEVILRCVPISNHLYFYWYRQILGQKVEFLVSFYNNEISEKSEIFDDQFSVERPDGSNFTLKIRSTKLEDSAMYFCASPRTTLAGGWGTDTQYFGPGTRLTVL.

The CDR3 nucleotides are TGCAGCGTTGTGCGGGCCTACGAGCAGTACTTC. It is translated as CSVVRAYEQYF. The chain is built from TRBV29-1 and TRBJ2-7; weak D call: TRBD2 (5 bases). CDR1 is SQVTM and CDR2 is ANQGSEA in the germline V gene. The V end lost 4 bases, the J end lost 2 bases, and 6 bases lay between the germline ends. The CDR3 runs to 11 residues.

J is TRBJ2-3 and V is TRBV4-1; D gene ambiguous. The germline gives CDR1 MGHRA, CDR2 YSYEKL. CDR3 length: 15 residues. Trimming cost V 5 bases and J 4 bases, with 16 bases left between them. The CDR3 bases are TGCGCCAGCAGCGGCCTGGCCCGCAGCTCAGATACGCAGTATTTT. This sequence encodes CASSGLARSSDTQYF.

The rearrangement links TRBV9 to TRBJ2-3; 11 bases agree with TRBD2. J lost 0 bases, V lost 4 bases, and 7 bases had no gene match. The CDR3 runs 17 residues. Germline V gene data show CDR1 as SGDLS and CDR2 as YYNGEE. The CDR3 bases are TGTGCCAGCAGCACCGGACTAGCGGGCATTAGCACAGATACGCAGTATTTT. It is translated as CASSTGLAGISTDTQYF.